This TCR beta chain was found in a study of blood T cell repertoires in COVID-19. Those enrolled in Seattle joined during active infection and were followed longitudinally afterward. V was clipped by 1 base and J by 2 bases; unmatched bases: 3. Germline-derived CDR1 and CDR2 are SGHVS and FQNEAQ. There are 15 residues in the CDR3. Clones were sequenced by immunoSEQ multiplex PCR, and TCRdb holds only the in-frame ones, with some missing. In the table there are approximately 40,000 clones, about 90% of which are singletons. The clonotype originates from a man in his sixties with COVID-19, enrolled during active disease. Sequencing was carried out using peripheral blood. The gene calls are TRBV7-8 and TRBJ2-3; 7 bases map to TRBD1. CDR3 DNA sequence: TGTGCCAGCAGCTTAGAAGGGGGCTCCACAGATACGCAGTATTTT. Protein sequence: CASSLEGGSTDTQYF.